The 12 T cell receptor beta chains below come from one sample, sequenced in a study of TIL therapy for anti-PD-1-resistant metastatic lung cancer. Time point denoted: pre-treatment sample, taken before nivolumab and TIL therapy. The libraries were made with immunoSEQ v3. Measured with immunoSEQ multiplex PCR; TCRdb has only the in-frame clones, and not every one. The data show under 55,000 clones, 79% seen once. This specimen was blood, taken at baseline. These receptor sequences come from a woman aged 30 to 85 with non-small cell lung cancer.

The genes are TRBV5-1 and TRBJ2-3; 9 bases match TRBD1. Germline CDR1 reads SGHRS; CDR2 reads YFSETQ. The CDR3 is 15 residues long. With V trimmed by 4 bases and J by 4 bases, 7 bases remained unmatched. CDR3 amino acids: CASSPGQGIPDTQYF. CDR3 DNA: TGCGCCAGCAGCCCCGGACAGGGGATACCAGATACGCAGTATTTT. Variable domain in full (rest from reference TRBV5-1 and TRBJ2-3): KAGVTQTPRYLIKTRGQQVTLSCSPISGHRSVSWYQQTPGQGLQFLFEYFSETQRNKGNFPGRFSGRQFSNSRSEMNVSTLELGDSALYLCASSPGQGIPDTQYFGPGTRLTVL.

The chain joins TRBV5-1 to TRBJ2-7, with TRBD1 matching over 9 bases. There are 15 residues in the CDR3. Germline V gene lookup returns CDR1 SGHRS and CDR2 YFSETQ. The J segment lost 6 bases and the V segment lost 1 base, leaving 8 bases of the junction unmatched. CDR3 DNA: TGCGCCAGCAGCTTGTTAGGACAGGGGTTAGGCGAGCAGTACTTC. Translation gives CASSLLGQGLGEQYF.

The rearrangement joins TRBV7-8 to TRBJ1-2; D not resolved. The length of the CDR3 is 15 residues. V shed 2 bases and J shed 0 bases, with 10 bases lying between them. The germline V gene encodes CDR1 SGHVS and CDR2 FQNEAQ. The CDR3 reads CASSLIPGTNYGYTF. CDR3 DNA sequence: TGTGCCAGCAGCTTAATCCCGGGGACTAACTATGGCTACACCTTC.

V is TRBV5-1 and J is TRBJ1-6; 7 bases map to TRBD1. Germline V gives CDR1 SGHRS, CDR2 YFSETQ. The CDR3 is 16 residues long. J lost 7 bases, V lost 2 bases, and 9 bases had no gene match. CDR3: CASSLSGQLLNSPLHF. CDR3 DNA: TGCGCCAGCAGCTTATCGGGACAGCTTTTAAATTCACCCCTCCACTTT.

This rearrangement joins TRBV19 to TRBJ2-2; no clear D gene. Germline V CDR1 and CDR2: LNHDA, SQIVND (reference sequence). V was clipped by 7 bases and J by 6 bases, with 15 bases between them. The CDR3 has 14 amino acids. CDR3 bases: TGTGCCAGTACCGGATGGTTGACCGCCGGGGAGCTGTTTTTT. Its translation: CASTGWLTAGELFF.

V usage is TRBV10-3 and J usage is TRBJ2-1; a possible D gene is TRBD1 (6 bases). Germline V lookup: CDR1 ENHRY, CDR2 SYGVKD. CDR3 size: 17 residues. The V end was cut by 7 bases, the J end by 5 bases, with 24 bases between. CDR3 DNA sequence: TGTGCCATCACTGCATTAGGGGGTTTAGGCTTGAACAATGAGCAGTTCTTC. This codes for CAITALGGLGLNNEQFF.

This clone was counted a few times. The chain has TRBV5-6 and TRBJ2-1, with a possible D match to TRBD2 (6 bases). Trimming took off 5 bases at V and 8 bases at J, with 17 bases between the two ends. Germline CDR1 SGHDT, CDR2 YYEEEE. This CDR3 has 14 amino acids. This chain's CDR3 is CASRSPTRGDEQFF. DNA of the CDR3: TGTGCCAGCAGATCCCCGACTAGGGGCGATGAGCAGTTCTTC.

The chain couples TRBV29-1 to TRBJ2-1, with TRBD2 identical over 11 bases. In germline, CDR1 is SQVTM, CDR2 ANQGSEA. With 0 bases clipped from V and 7 bases from J, the junction kept 8 bases outside the gene matches. The CDR3 loop spans 16 amino acids. The CDR3 loop reads CSVEDALAGGENEQFF. In nucleotides, the CDR3 is TGCAGCGTTGAAGATGCCCTAGCGGGAGGTGAGAATGAGCAGTTCTTC.

CDR3 amino acids: CASGSGGSVSYNEQFF. The CDR3 region has the DNA TGTGCTAGTGGCTCCGGGGGGAGCGTCTCCTACAATGAGCAGTTCTTC. V usage is TRBV12-5 and J usage is TRBJ2-1; 7 bases are a match to TRBD2. Germline V gene data show CDR1 as LGHNT and CDR2 as FRNRAP. The CDR3 spans 16 residues. Trimming at V came to 6 bases and at J to 0 bases, leaving 8 bases not matched to a gene.

V usage is TRBV5-1 and J usage is TRBJ2-1, with no clear D. This CDR3 has 14 residues. Germline V gene sequence: CDR1 SGHRS, CDR2 YFSETQ. V lost 0 bases and J lost 4, with 8 bases in between. CDR3: CASSLAQPYNEQFF. CDR3 DNA sequence: TGCGCCAGCAGCTTGGCCCAACCTTACAATGAGCAGTTCTTC. Based on the CDR3 plus reference TRBV5-1 and TRBJ2-1, the full variable domain is KAGVTQTPRYLIKTRGQQVTLSCSPISGHRSVSWYQQTPGQGLQFLFEYFSETQRNKGNFPGRFSGRQFSNSRSEMNVSTLELGDSALYLCASSLAQPYNEQFFGPGTRLTVL.

The V and J genes are TRBV7-9 and TRBJ2-3, with 13 bases that match TRBD2. Germline trimming cut 4 bases from V and 14 bases from J; bases unmatched to any gene: 12. The CDR3 covers 15 residues. Germline lookup yields CDR1 SEHNR and CDR2 FQNEAQ (reference sequence). The CDR3, as DNA: TGTGCCAGCAGCTCGTCGACTAGCGGGGGGCTCCTGCGGTATTTT. Its translation is CASSSSTSGGLLRYF. The entire variable domain, with the rest obtained from reference TRBV7-9 and TRBJ2-3, is as follows: DTGVSQNPRHKITKRGQNVTFRCDPISEHNRLYWYRQTLGQGPEFLTYFQNEAQLEKSRLLSDRFSAERPKGSFSTLEIQRTEQGDSAMYLCASSSSTSGGLLRYFGPGTRLTVL.

In this sample, this clone turned up once. This chain uses TRBV30 with TRBJ2-1, with a possible D match to TRBD2 (6 bases). In germline, CDR1 is GTSNPN, CDR2 SVGIG (reference sequence). The CDR3 has 13 amino acids. The germline V and J ends were trimmed by 7 bases and 9 bases, with 19 bases remaining between them. The CDR3 loop reads CAFVQGGAGEQFF. CDR3 DNA sequence: TGTGCCTTCGTTCAAGGCGGGGCGGGTGAGCAGTTCTTC.